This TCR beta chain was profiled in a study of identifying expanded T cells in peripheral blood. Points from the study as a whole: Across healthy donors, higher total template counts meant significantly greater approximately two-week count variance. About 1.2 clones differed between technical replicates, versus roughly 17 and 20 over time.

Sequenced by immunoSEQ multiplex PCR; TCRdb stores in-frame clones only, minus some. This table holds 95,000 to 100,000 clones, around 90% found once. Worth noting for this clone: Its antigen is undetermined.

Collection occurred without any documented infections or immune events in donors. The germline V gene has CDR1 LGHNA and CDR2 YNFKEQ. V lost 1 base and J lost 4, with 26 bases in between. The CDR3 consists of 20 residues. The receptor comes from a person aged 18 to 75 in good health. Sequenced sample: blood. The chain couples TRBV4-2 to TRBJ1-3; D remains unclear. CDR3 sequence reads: CASSQVPGTGRVSLGNTIYF. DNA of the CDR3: TGTGCCAGCAGCCAAGTGCCGGGCACCGGGAGGGTCTCTCTGGGAAACACCATATATTTT.